The rows below give T cell receptor beta chains drawn from one sample of a study of shared clonotypes between healthy human individuals. This table comes from immunoSEQ multiplex PCR, and its TCRdb copy is limited to in-frame clones, with some not included. The data show about 87,000 clones, roughly 50% seen once. Sequenced material: PBMCs. Source of these receptors: a woman aged 35 to 49 in good health. Some clones in this sample may be carry-over from other donors' samples. The CDR3 runs from the conserved cysteine through the conserved F or W. D genes are given only for firm matches. Some rows mark clone size as missing; the rest say once, few, many or name a class of expanded clone.

>TRBV7-9|TRBJ2-5|NA|NA
CASSLPLWPETQYF
TGTGCCAGCAGCTTACCCCTTTGGCCGGAGACCCAGTACTTC
>TRBV29-1|TRBJ2-3|NA|few
CSGSRTDTQYF
TGCAGCGGCTCTAGGACAGATACGCAGTATTTT
>TRBV7-9|TRBJ2-7|TRBD1|NA
CASRDRDRSSYEQYF
TGTGCCAGCAGGGACCGGGACAGGAGCTCCTACGAGCAGTACTTC
>TRBV28|TRBJ1-4|NA|few
CASSFNEKLFF
TGTGCCAGCAGTTTTAATGAAAAACTGTTTTTT
>TRBV5-5|TRBJ2-2|TRBD2|many
CASSLELAGVFGELFF
TGTGCCAGCAGCTTGGAACTAGCGGGAGTATTTGGGGAGCTGTTTTTT
>TRBV5-4|TRBJ2-5|NA|few
CASSYDRIQETQYF
TGTGCCAGCAGCTACGACAGGATCCAAGAGACCCAGTACTTC
>TRBV6-6|TRBJ2-7|NA|NA
CASSISQRASYEQYF
TGTGCCAGCAGTATATCCCAGCGGGCTTCCTACGAGCAGTACTTC
>TRBV29-1|TRBJ2-1|NA|few
CSVEVRNEQFF
TGCAGCGTTGAGGTTCGCAATGAGCAGTTCTTC
>TRBV7-9|TRBJ2-5|NA|NA
CASSHETGTWYF
TGTGCCAGCAGCCACGAGACCGGGACCTGGTACTTC
>TRBV7-2|TRBJ2-1|TRBD2|many
CASSLGRASGNRQFF
TGTGCCAGCAGCTTAGGTCGGGCTAGCGGGAATAGGCAGTTCTTC
>TRBV2|TRBJ2-3|TRBD2|few
CATSGIFTDTQYF
TGTGCCACCAGCGGGATATTCACAGATACGCAGTATTTT
>TRBV15|TRBJ2-3|NA|few
CATALGSNGDTQYF
TGTGCCACGGCCTTGGGGTCAAATGGGGATACGCAGTATTTT
>TRBV27|TRBJ2-7|NA|few
CASSFAESYEQYF
TGTGCCAGCAGTTTCGCAGAATCCTACGAGCAGTACTTC
>TRBV30|TRBJ2-1|NA|many
CAWSVGLANEQLF
TGTGCCTGGAGTGTGGGCCTAGCCAATGAGCAGCTCTTC
>TRBV15|TRBJ2-7|NA|NA
CATSRDPGHTYEQYF
TGTGCCACCAGCAGAGATCCGGGCCATACCTACGAGCAGTACTTC
>TRBV28|TRBJ1-2|NA|medium-sized
CASSYNPDGYTF
TGTGCCAGCAGTTACAATCCGGATGGCTACACCTTC
>TRBV10-3|TRBJ1-5|NA|few
CAISESMVQPQHF
TGTGCCATCAGTGAGTCGATGGTTCAGCCCCAGCATTTT
>TRBV5-1|TRBJ2-7|TRBD2|many
CASSDPLAGENYEQYF
TGCGCCAGCAGCGATCCCCTAGCGGGAGAAAACTACGAGCAGTACTTC
>TRBV7-6|TRBJ1-4|NA|few
CACQTRNEKLFF
TGTGCCTGCCAGACGAGGAATGAAAAACTGTTTTTT
>TRBV6-1|TRBJ2-7|TRBD2|many
CASSGSGRAWEQYF
TGTGCCAGCAGTGGGAGCGGGAGGGCCTGGGAGCAGTACTTC
>TRBV6-6|TRBJ1-1|TRBD1|many
CASSYSTGGTEAFF
TGTGCCAGCAGTTACTCGACAGGGGGCACTGAAGCTTTCTTT
>TRBV19|TRBJ2-7|TRBD2|many
CASSTPGLAAEQYF
TGTGCCAGTAGTACCCCGGGACTAGCAGCCGAGCAGTACTTC
>TRBV4-1|TRBJ1-4|NA|few
CASSQRDDRNNEKLFF
TGCGCCAGCAGCCAAAGGGATGACAGAAACAATGAAAAACTGTTTTTT
>TRBV29-1|TRBJ2-1|TRBD2|NA
CSGARGGTYNEQFF
TGCAGCGGCGCTCGGGGGGGAACCTACAATGAGCAGTTCTTC
>TRBV5-1|TRBJ1-1|TRBD1|many
CASSLDARTGAFMNTEAFF
TGCGCCAGCAGCTTGGACGCTAGGACAGGTGCTTTCATGAACACTGAAGCTTTCTTT
>TRBV28|TRBJ1-5|NA|few
CASSPLARGNQPQHF
TGTGCCAGCAGCCCCTTGGCTAGGGGCAATCAGCCCCAGCATTTT
>TRBV10-2|TRBJ1-5|NA|many
CASSESTRGGGNQPQHF
TGCGCCAGCAGTGAGTCGACTCGGGGCGGAGGCAATCAGCCCCAGCATTTT
>TRBV27|TRBJ2-3|NA|NA
CASWSTDTQYF
TGTGCCAGCTGGAGCACAGATACGCAGTATTTT
>TRBV2|TRBJ2-2|TRBD1|NA
CASRTLLYRGRDTGELFF
TGTGCCAGCAGAACCCTTCTTTACAGGGGGCGGGACACCGGGGAGCTGTTTTTT
>TRBV7-9|TRBJ1-3|NA|few
CASIPGGGNTIYF
TGTGCCAGCATCCCTGGGGGTGGAAACACCATATATTTT
>TRBV18|TRBJ1-5|NA|NA
CANSPPSGGNQPQHF
TGTGCCAACTCACCACCTTCGGGGGGCAATCAGCCCCAGCATTTT
>TRBV30|TRBJ2-2|TRBD2|NA
CAWSVPGRATGELFF
TGTGCCTGGAGTGTACCCGGGAGGGCCACCGGGGAGCTGTTTTTT
>TRBV7-3|TRBJ2-7|TRBD2|NA
CASSLRGGPSSYEQYF
TGTGCCAGCAGCCTCCGCGGGGGGCCAAGCTCCTACGAGCAGTACTTC
>TRBV11-2|TRBJ2-2|NA|NA
CASSLDPGRRGTGELFF
TGTGCCAGCAGCTTAGATCCCGGCCGGAGGGGCACCGGGGAGCTGTTTTTT
>TRBV19|TRBJ2-1|TRBD2|many
CASSPGLAGEQFF
TGTGCCAGTAGTCCCGGACTAGCCGGAGAGCAGTTCTTC
>TRBV19|TRBJ1-4|NA|many
CASSIGRQGTGEKLFF
TGTGCCAGTAGTATCGGACGCCAGGGGACGGGAGAAAAACTGTTTTTT
>TRBV28|TRBJ1-5|NA|NA
CASSLLAQGPNDQPQHF
TGTGCCAGCAGTTTACTCGCGCAGGGGCCTAACGATCAGCCCCAGCATTTT
>TRBV7-9|TRBJ1-1|NA|NA
CASSLLGQGTEAFF
TGTGCCAGCAGCTTATTGGGGCAGGGCACTGAAGCTTTCTTT
>TRBV5-1|TRBJ1-2|TRBD1|NA
CASSLDRGVYGYTF
TGCGCCAGCAGCTTAGACAGGGGGGTGTACGGCTACACCTTC